The 28 T cell receptor beta chains below all came from one sample that was sequenced in a study of blood T cell repertoires in COVID-19 (dated by TCRdb to 2019 to 2021). Library preparation used the immunoSEQ multiplex PCR assay. The clones in this table, taken by TCRdb from immuneACCESS, are in-frame only. Not every clone is retained; where verified, under half of the shortfall comes from an unresolved V gene, and the cause of the rest is unknown. For this sample there are around 300,000 clones; roughly 90% appear just once. The ten top clones hold about 1.7% of the sample. The sample consisted of PBMCs or T cells enriched from blood (not recorded which). Source of these receptors: a woman aged 40 to 49 who had recovered from COVID-19.

The CDR3 reads CASSPRLAAGVGQYF. CDR3 coding DNA: TGTGCCAGCAGCCCGCGACTAGCGGCGGGTGTGGGGCAGTACTTC. V and J are TRBV5-8 and TRBJ2-7; 9 bases align to TRBD2. J lost 9 bases, V lost 4 bases, and 14 bases had no gene match. From germline, CDR1 is SGHTS and CDR2 YDEGEE. The CDR3 length is 15 residues.

J is TRBJ1-2 and V is TRBV29-1, with a weak D call TRBD1 (6 bases). CDR1 is SQVTM, CDR2 ANQGSEA, per germline. This CDR3 spans 12 amino acids. V lost 7 bases and J 4 bases, leaving 13 bases between the germline ends. The CDR3 sequence is CSGGGVSYGYTF. DNA of the CDR3: TGCAGCGGAGGGGGGGTAAGCTATGGCTACACCTTC.

This rearrangement joins TRBV30 to TRBJ1-1; maybe TRBD1 (5 bases). Germline assignment: CDR1 GTSNPN and CDR2 SVGIG (reference sequence). This CDR3 is 15 amino acids long. The V end was cut by 5 bases, the J end by 1 base, with 17 bases between. The CDR3 DNA reads TGTGCCTGGGGGGGATTGACAGCCACGAACACTGAAGCTTTCTTT. Residues: CAWGGLTATNTEAFF.

This chain uses TRBV11-3 with TRBJ2-2; 7 bases line up with TRBD2. CDR3 size: 16 residues. CDR1 is SGHNT and CDR2 is YENEEA in the germline V gene. Trimming removed 5 bases from V and 3 bases from J; junction bases left unmatched: 9. The DNA for the CDR3 is TGTGCCAGCAGCCCAACGCGGGGGACTTACACCGGGGAGCTGTTTTTT. This sequence encodes CASSPTRGTYTGELFF.

The chain carries TRBV7-2 and TRBJ1-2, with D unresolved. V was cut by 2 bases and J by 2 bases, with 12 bases left in between. CDR3 length: 15 residues. Germline V gene data show CDR1 as SGHTA and CDR2 as FQGNSA. CDR3 protein: CASSLSGGSNYGYTF. The CDR3 nucleotides are TGTGCCAGCAGCTTATCGGGTGGCAGCAACTATGGCTACACCTTC.

V and J are TRBV12-3 or TRBV12-4 and TRBJ1-2; D ambiguous. This CDR3 is built from 13 residues. The V end was cut by 3 bases, the J end by 2 bases, with 7 bases between. This chain's CDR3 is CASSLEFNYGYTF. The CDR3 DNA is TGTGCCAGCAGTTTGGAGTTCAACTATGGCTACACCTTC.

In its sample, this clone was seen a few times. The genes are TRBV11-3 and TRBJ2-2; maybe TRBD1 (5 bases). V was pared by 1 base and J by 3 bases, with 15 bases between. Looked up from germline, CDR1 is SGHNT and CDR2 is YENEEA. This CDR3 is built from 17 residues. The CDR3 DNA reads TGTGCCAGCAGCTTAGGGAGTCGGCAGGGTCACACCGGGGAGCTGTTTTTT. Its protein is CASSLGSRQGHTGELFF.

This chain links TRBV21-1 with TRBJ2-5; TRBD2 is the table's D call and was not checked against the DNA. TRBV21-1 has pseudogene status. CDR3 length: 13 residues. CDR3 bases: TGTGCCAGCAGCCCCGGGGTTCGGGAGACCCAGTACTTC. It translates to CASSPGVRETQYF.

V usage is TRBV2 and J usage is TRBJ2-5; the D gene is possibly TRBD1 (6 bases). The germline V gene encodes CDR1 SNHLY and CDR2 FYNNEI. V was cut by 8 bases and J by 4 bases, with 17 bases left in between. This CDR3 contains 14 residues. The CDR3 protein is CASSLQGIIETQYF. DNA of the CDR3: TGTGCCAGCTCATTACAGGGTATTATAGAGACCCAGTACTTC.

This clone showed up just a few times. The rearrangement joins TRBV7-9 to TRBJ2-7; 7 bases are shared with TRBD1. The V segment lost 1 base and the J segment 0 bases; nucleotides outside the gene matches: 9. Germline assignment: CDR1 SEHNR and CDR2 FQNEAQ (reference sequence). This CDR3 comprises 17 residues. The CDR3 sequence: CASSLVRGQISSYEQYF. DNA for the CDR3: TGTGCCAGCAGCTTAGTCCGGGGACAGATCAGCTCCTACGAGCAGTACTTC.

J is TRBJ2-1 and V is TRBV19; 11 bases line up with TRBD1. The CDR3 sequence is 14 residues long. CDR1 and CDR2 (germline): LNHDA, SQIVND (reference sequence). Trimming cost V 5 bases and J 6 bases; bases outside gene matches: 3. CDR3 DNA sequence: TGTGCCAGTAGTTTGGACAGGGGGCCCAATGAGCAGTTCTTC. Residues: CASSLDRGPNEQFF.

The rearrangement joins TRBV29-1 to TRBJ2-2, with D unresolved. V was trimmed by 7 bases and J by 4 bases, leaving 7 bases between them. The CDR3 consists of 11 residues. Germline V CDR1 and CDR2: SQVTM, ANQGSEA. This CDR3 is CSARATGELFF. CDR3 nucleotides: TGCAGCGCTCGAGCCACCGGGGAGCTGTTTTTT.

This clone was counted between two and nine times. The chain combines TRBV4-2 with TRBJ1-1, with TRBD1 matching over 7 bases. CDR1 and CDR2 from the germline V gene are LGHNA and YNFKEQ. The J segment lost 1 base and the V segment lost 3 bases, leaving 8 bases of the junction unmatched. The CDR3 runs 16 residues. CDR3 loop: CASSHFPGGTNTEAFF. The CDR3, as DNA: TGTGCCAGCAGCCACTTCCCAGGGGGGACGAACACTGAAGCTTTCTTT.

The chain is built from TRBV2 and TRBJ1-3; 12 bases are shared with TRBD1. This CDR3 spans 18 amino acids. Germline V gives CDR1 SNHLY, CDR2 FYNNEI. Germline trimming cut 8 bases from V and 2 bases from J; bases unmatched to any gene: 13. This chain's CDR3 is CASRGQGALSLTGNTIYF. CDR3 in DNA: TGTGCCAGCCGGGGACAGGGGGCTTTAAGTCTGACTGGAAACACCATATATTTT.

V usage is TRBV7-6 and J usage is TRBJ2-7; 8 bases fit TRBD1. The CDR3 runs to 17 residues. Germline V gene lookup returns CDR1 SGHVS and CDR2 FNYEAQ. V was pared by 7 bases and J by 0 bases, with 14 bases of the junction left unmatched. The CDR3: CASNPLPGQESSYEQYF. The CDR3 bases are TGTGCCAGCAACCCCCTTCCGGGACAGGAAAGCTCCTACGAGCAGTACTTC. The full variable domain, its missing parts supplied by reference TRBV7-6 and TRBJ2-7, is GAGVSQSPRYKVTKRGQDVALRCDPISGHVSLYWYRQALGQGPEFLTYFNYEAQQDKSGLPNDRFSAERPEGSISTLTIQRTEQRDSAMYRCASNPLPGQESSYEQYFGPGTRLTVT.

The chain uses TRBV6-1 and TRBJ2-7; 7 bases are a match to TRBD1. The CDR3 totals 16 residues. The V gene end was trimmed by 2 bases and the J gene end by 3 bases; junction bases not matched to a gene: 10. Germline CDR1 reads MNHNS; CDR2 reads SASEGT. The CDR3 nucleotides are TGTGCCAGCAGTGAACGCAGGGGGTCAGAAGGCTACGAGCAGTACTTC. This sequence encodes CASSERRGSEGYEQYF.

The gene calls are TRBV7-8 and TRBJ1-5, with 8 nucleotides matching TRBD1. The CDR3 totals 16 residues. Looked up from germline, CDR1 is SGHVS and CDR2 is FQNEAQ. V was pared by 0 bases and J by 3 bases, with 4 bases of the junction left unmatched. Written as DNA, the CDR3 is TGTGCCAGCAGCTTAGCGGGACAGGCCTCCAATCAGCCCCAGCATTTT. Its translation is CASSLAGQASNQPQHF.

The rearrangement joins TRBV28 to TRBJ1-1; D might be TRBD1 (5 bases). Germline loops: CDR1 MDHEN, CDR2 SYDVKM. Trimming cost V 8 bases and J 3 bases, with 16 bases left between them. The CDR3 runs 14 residues. The DNA of the CDR3 is TGTGCCAGCGTGGTCTTGGGGGGGGACACTGAAGCTTTCTTT. This codes for CASVVLGGDTEAFF.

This clone appeared once. V and J are TRBV7-2 and TRBJ1-1, with a tentative D call TRBD1 (6 bases). Trimming removed 2 bases at V and 4 bases at J, with 14 bases between. The CDR3 spans 15 residues. Germline V lookup: CDR1 SGHTA, CDR2 FQGNSA. Written as DNA, the CDR3 is TGTGCCAGCAGCTTAAGCCCGGGACAAGCCACTGAAGCTTTCTTT. As protein: CASSLSPGQATEAFF.

The genes are TRBV5-1 and TRBJ1-1; D is possibly TRBD1 (6 bases). Deletions cut 4 bases from V and 3 bases from J, with 13 bases between. CDR3 length equals 14 residues. Germline CDR1 is SGHRS and CDR2 is YFSETQ. CDR3: CASSKQGGDTEAFF. CDR3 nucleotide sequence: TGCGCCAGCAGCAAACAGGGAGGGGACACTGAAGCTTTCTTT.

This clone was observed a handful of times. This chain's CDR3 is CSVARDRSWYGYTF. The CDR3 nucleotides read TGCAGCGTTGCTCGGGACAGGTCTTGGTATGGCTACACCTTC. This chain uses TRBV29-1 with TRBJ1-2, with 8 positions matching TRBD1. V dropped 4 bases and J dropped 5; count of bases not matched to a gene: 9. Germline assignment: CDR1 SQVTM and CDR2 ANQGSEA. The CDR3 is 14 residues long. The entire variable domain, with the rest obtained from reference TRBV29-1 and TRBJ1-2, is as follows: SAVISQKPSRDICQRGTSLTIQCQVDSQVTMMFWYRQQPGQSLTLIATANQGSEATYESGFVIDKFPISRPNLTFSTLTVSNMSPEDSSIYLCSVARDRSWYGYTFGSGTRLTVV.

This rearrangement joins TRBV27 to TRBJ2-1, with 9 bases identical to TRBD2. This CDR3 contains 15 residues. CDR1 is MNHEY, CDR2 SMNVEV, per germline (reference sequence). The ends lost 0 bases at V and 6 bases at J; junction bases unmatched: 3. The CDR3 DNA is TGTGCCAGCAGTTTATCGCCTAGCGGGGCCAATGAGCAGTTCTTC. It encodes CASSLSPSGANEQFF.

The chain couples TRBV5-6 to TRBJ1-2, with D maybe TRBD1 (5 bases). Germline V gene lookup returns CDR1 SGHDT and CDR2 YYEEEE. The CDR3 length is 14 residues. Trimming removed 0 bases from V and 8 bases from J, with 14 bases in between. CDR3: CASSLGQLGMGYTF. The DNA for the CDR3 is TGTGCCAGCAGCTTGGGACAGCTGGGGATGGGCTACACCTTC.

The chain carries TRBV29-1 and TRBJ1-1, with no clear D. This CDR3 comprises 13 residues. Germline CDR1 is SQVTM and CDR2 is ANQGSEA. Trimming removed 3 bases at V and 1 base at J, with 9 bases between. CDR3 sequence (DNA): TGCAGCGTTGAGAGGGCAGCGAACACTGAAGCTTTCTTT. It encodes CSVERAANTEAFF.

The chain uses TRBV5-1 and TRBJ1-2, with 9 bases fitting TRBD1. CDR3 length equals 15 residues. The trim removed 3 bases at V and 2 bases at J, leaving 5 bases unmatched. Germline CDR1 is SGHRS and CDR2 is YFSETQ. The CDR3 loop reads CASSWGQGYNYGYTF. Written as DNA, the CDR3 is TGCGCCAGCAGCTGGGGACAGGGCTACAACTATGGCTACACCTTC.

The chain is built from TRBV2 and TRBJ2-1, with D uncertain. V was clipped by 5 bases and J by 0 bases, with 11 bases between them. Germline V gives CDR1 SNHLY, CDR2 FYNNEI. This CDR3 spans 15 amino acids. In DNA form, the CDR3 reads TGTGCCAGCAGTCCCCAGTTCCGCTCCTACAATGAGCAGTTCTTC. It codes for CASSPQFRSYNEQFF. Combining the CDR3 with reference TRBV2 and TRBJ2-1 gives the whole variable domain EPEVTQTPSHQVTQMGQEVILRCVPISNHLYFYWYRQILGQKVEFLVSFYNNEISEKSEIFDDQFSVERPDGSNFTLKIRSTKLEDSAMYFCASSPQFRSYNEQFFGPGTRLTVL.

The V and J genes are TRBV30 and TRBJ1-1; D remains ambiguous. This CDR3 is 12 amino acids long. Trimming removed 6 bases at V and 4 bases at J, with 12 bases between. From germline, CDR1 is GTSNPN and CDR2 SVGIG (reference sequence). In DNA, the CDR3 is TGTGCCTGTACCAGGCTCAGCACTGAAGCTTTCTTT. This encodes CACTRLSTEAFF.

The chain recombines TRBV18 with TRBJ2-3, with a weak D call TRBD1 (5 bases). CDR3 size: 15 residues. Germline values: CDR1 KGHSH, CDR2 LQKENI. V was trimmed by 6 bases and J by 4 bases, leaving 17 bases between them. The CDR3 here is CASSLMIGASDTQYF. The CDR3 coding sequence is TGTGCCAGCTCCCTCATGATAGGGGCCTCAGATACGCAGTATTTT.